The next 5 T cell receptor beta chains were all read from a single sample in a study of beta chain features in type 1 diabetes. Every isolated RNA sample was fully reverse transcribed, so sequencing captured expressed TCRB transcripts. Assay used: immunoSEQ multiplex PCR; TCRdb lists only in-frame clones, some missing. Of about 330,000 clones in the sample, 9.5% to 12% were seen once. Sequenced input: naive CD4+ T cells from blood. The receptor set was obtained from a woman in her 30s in good health.

The V call is TRBV14, the J call TRBJ1-1; TRBD1 might be the D (6 bases). The CDR3 extends over 16 amino acids. The germline gives CDR1 SGHDN, CDR2 FVKESK. V dropped 0 bases and J dropped 3 bases, with 14 bases sitting between them. The CDR3 bases are TGTGCCAGCAGCCAAGAATCGGGTCAGGGGTACACTGAAGCTTTCTTT. This translates into CASSQESGQGYTEAFF.

This clone has a handful of counts. The chain links TRBV7-8 to TRBJ2-2; D gene unclear. Per germline, CDR1 SGHVS and CDR2 FQNEAQ. The CDR3 consists of 14 residues. The ends were cut back, 2 bases at V and 3 bases at J, with 7 bases in the middle. The CDR3 sequence: CASSLRAYTGELFF. DNA of the CDR3: TGTGCCAGCAGCTTAAGAGCCTACACCGGGGAGCTGTTTTTT.

This clone was observed a few times. The rearrangement joins TRBV6-1 to TRBJ1-2, with TRBD1 matching 9 bases. Germline V lookup: CDR1 MNHNS, CDR2 SASEGT. This CDR3 is built from 15 residues. The ends lost 3 bases at V and 5 bases at J; junction bases unmatched: 7. CDR3 in amino acids: CASSERDREQYGYTF. The CDR3 DNA reads TGTGCCAGCAGTGAGCGGGACAGGGAACAGTATGGCTACACCTTC.

The chain uses TRBV7-9 and TRBJ2-5, with D possibly TRBD1 on 5 matching bases. The CDR3 covers 17 residues. V was shortened by 0 bases and J by 3 bases, with 17 bases between the two germline ends. In germline, CDR1 is SEHNR, CDR2 FQNEAQ (reference sequence). CDR3 region: CASSLAWQGRGKETQYF. The CDR3 DNA is TGTGCCAGCAGCTTAGCCTGGCAGGGAAGGGGCAAAGAGACCCAGTACTTC.

V is TRBV5-4 and J is TRBJ2-1, with 12 bases that match TRBD2. This CDR3 is 15 amino acids long. Per germline, CDR1 SGHNT and CDR2 YYREEE (reference sequence). After removal of 3 bases from V and 13 bases from J, the junction contained 11 bases not matched to a gene. In DNA, the CDR3 is TGTGCCAGCAGCTCCACCGGGACTAGCGGGCGCCCTCAGTTCTTC. This encodes CASSSTGTSGRPQFF.